The clone carrying this TCR beta chain was seen a handful of times. Its antigen is unidentified. This sample stems from a study of blood T cells in healthy people across ages. Study-level points and caveats: Roughly linear declines in TCR beta diversity per million T cells occurred with age.

Per individual sample, total RNA of at least 5.5 micrograms was extracted. CDR3 length: 16 residues. Germline V gene data show CDR1 as DFQATT and CDR2 as SNEGSKA (reference sequence). The V gene lost 6 bases and the J gene lost 0 bases, with 17 bases spanning the gap. A second PCR, run for about 7 to 11 cycles, used a sample-barcoded 5' primer plus a J-beta primer mix. TCRdb re-called the 5' RACE reads through MiXCR, storing one row per CDR3 protein. Here the sample spans 550,000 to 750,000 distinct CDR3 sequences, 20% to 25% being singletons. This rearrangement joins TRBV20-1 to TRBJ2-2; D remains unclear. Material: blood. This clonotype originated in a man between 65 and 85 years old in good health. CDR3: CSAPRPGPSNTGELFF. The CDR3 DNA sequence: TGCAGTGCCCCCCGACCGGGCCCTTCGAACACCGGGGAGCTGTTTTTT.